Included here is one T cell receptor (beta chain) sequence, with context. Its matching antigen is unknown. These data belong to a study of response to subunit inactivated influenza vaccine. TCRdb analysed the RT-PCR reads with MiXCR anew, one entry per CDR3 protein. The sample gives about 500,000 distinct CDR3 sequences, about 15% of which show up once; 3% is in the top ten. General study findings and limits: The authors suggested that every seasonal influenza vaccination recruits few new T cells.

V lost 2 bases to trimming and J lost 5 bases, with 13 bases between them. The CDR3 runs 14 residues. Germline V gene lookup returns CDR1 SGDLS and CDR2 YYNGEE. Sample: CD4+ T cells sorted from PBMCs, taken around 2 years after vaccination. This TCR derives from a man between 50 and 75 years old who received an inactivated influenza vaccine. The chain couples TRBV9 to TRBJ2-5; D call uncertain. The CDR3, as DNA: TGTGCCAGCAGCGTCCGTCTAGTCGGGGAGACCCAGTACTTC. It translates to CASSVRLVGETQYF.